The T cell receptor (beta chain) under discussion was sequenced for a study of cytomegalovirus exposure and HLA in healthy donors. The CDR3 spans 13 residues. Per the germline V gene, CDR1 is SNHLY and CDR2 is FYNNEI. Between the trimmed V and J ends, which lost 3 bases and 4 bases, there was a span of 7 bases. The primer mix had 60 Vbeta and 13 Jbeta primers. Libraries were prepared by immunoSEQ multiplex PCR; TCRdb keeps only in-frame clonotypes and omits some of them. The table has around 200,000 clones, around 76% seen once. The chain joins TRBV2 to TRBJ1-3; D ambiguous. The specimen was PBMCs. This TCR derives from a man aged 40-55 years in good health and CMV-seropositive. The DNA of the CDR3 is TGTGCCAGCAGTGACAGTGTGGGAAACACCATATATTTT. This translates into CASSDSVGNTIYF.